One T cell receptor beta chain is described in this entry. This clonotype was recorded many times. The antigen it recognizes is unknown. Base qualities are not at hand, and no much larger clone is one base apart. A case-control design nested within a healthcare worker cohort in London, UK, was used, with weekly nasopharyngeal swab PCR tests and blood sampling performed. Between 23 and 31 March 2020, the week of the UK lockdown, healthcare workers were enrolled and then followed up weekly for as long as 16 weeks. The CDR3 contains 16 residues, cysteine and phenylalanine counted. Just CDR3 DNA is preserved here, 48 bases in frame from base 1. Trimming leaves V shorter by 7 bases and J shorter by 2 bases, with the junction holding 13 bases beyond the gene matches. CDR1 and CDR2, per the germline V gene, are SGHRS and YFSETQ. These data belong to a study of early T cells in non-severe SARS-CoV-2 infection listed by TCRdb under 2021. Background on the whole study: TCR sequencing used bulk RNA from unsorted whole blood, so alpha and beta chains could not be paired. What the study reported, not specific to this receptor: VDJdb matching was skewed toward anti-spike CD8 responses and likely underestimated virus-specific expansions, missing private and CD4 specificities.

The library was made by 5' RACE. Data came from a NextSeq 500. To correct for sequencing error and PCR bias, the TCR library protocol tagged individual cDNA molecules with unique molecular identifiers. TCR alpha and beta chains were both sequenced, and the abundances of alpha and beta sequences in each sample were closely correlated with each other. Per the original workflow: Decombinator V4 was used to annotate the V gene, J gene and CDR3 of the TCR sequences. Expanded TCRs were defined as changing significantly between any two time points under a Poisson model with p below 0.0001. TCR abundances were normalised to the total number of TCRs sequenced per sample and expressed as counts per million. MAIT TCRs were defined by TRAV1-2 paired with TRAJ12, TRAJ20 or TRAJ33, and iNKT TCRs by TRAV10 paired with TRAJ18. VDJdb, accessed 1 November 2021, was searched for CMV, EBV and SARS-CoV-2 annotated TCRs, excluding TCRs annotated for multiple antigens. TCRdb trimmed public reads at Q25 via fastp, called clones via MiXCR and kept in-frame beta chains. Rows are unified per CDR3 protein, each entry keeping the most common DNA and genes. The V and J calls and clone size are TCRdb's, not the authors'. The sample includes about 43,000 distinct CDR3 sequences, with around 9.9% observed a single time. The top ten constitute approximately 8.7% of the sample.

Material: whole blood. The clonotype was recovered from an adult who was a healthcare worker with PCR-confirmed SARS-CoV-2 infection or an uninfected control (not recorded which). Recombination connected TRBV5-1 to TRBJ2-3, and TRBD1 matches 7 of the central bases. The sequence in DNA is TGCGCCAGCTCTAACCGGGACAGTAGTTTCACAGATACGCAGTATTTT. Translated, this is CASSNRDSSFTDTQYF.